These 3 T cell receptor beta chains originate from one sample sequenced in a study of cytomegalovirus exposure and HLA in healthy donors (dated by TCRdb to between 2016 and 2019). The library was prepared using the immunoSEQ multiplex PCR assay. For the multiplex PCR, a mixture combining 60 forward primers for TCR Vbeta segments and 13 reverse primers for TCR Jbeta segments was used. The immuneACCESS repertoire file appears here via TCRdb, limited to in-frame rearrangements. These files lack a portion of the clones; in checked studies, under half of the deficit traces to unresolved V genes, and the cause of the others is not known. Recorded for this sample are 150,000 or so clones; roughly 80% of them occurred a single time. The ten largest make up 9.5% to 15% of the sample. What was sequenced was PBMCs. These receptors all stem from a man younger than 40 in good health and CMV-seropositive.

The chain carries TRBV4-1 and TRBJ2-6; weak D call: TRBD1 (6 bases). CDR1 is MGHRA, CDR2 YSYEKL, per germline. CDR3 length: 19 amino acids. Trimming cost V 3 bases and J 1 base, with 19 bases left between them. The CDR3 region has the DNA TGCGCCAGCAGCCACCAGGGGATAGCCATCGGATCTGGGGCCAACGTCCTGACTTTC. Translation gives CASSHQGIAIGSGANVLTF.

A note on this clone: This likely traces to a read error, being one base from a far larger clone. CDR3 in DNA: TGTGCCAGTAGTACTGACAGAAACAATCAGCCCCGGCATTTT. Amino acid sequence: CASSTDRNNQPRHF. The rearrangement joins TRBV19 to TRBJ1-5; a weak D match, TRBD1 (5 bases). CDR1 is LNHDA, CDR2 SQIVND, per germline (reference sequence). The CDR3 totals 14 residues.

This clone has only a few counts. The chain employs TRBV5-1 and TRBJ2-5; no firm D call. Germline V CDR1 and CDR2: SGHRS, YFSETQ. The CDR3 sequence is 14 residues long. V gave up 1 base and J gave up 4 bases, with 11 bases separating them. The DNA for the CDR3 is TGCGCCAGCAGCTTGATCGGGTCCGGAGAGACCCAGTACTTC. It is translated as CASSLIGSGETQYF. The variable domain in full, with the rest retrieved from reference TRBV5-1 and TRBJ2-5, is KAGVTQTPRYLIKTRGQQVTLSCSPISGHRSVSWYQQTPGQGLQFLFEYFSETQRNKGNFPGRFSGRQFSNSRSEMNVSTLELGDSALYLCASSLIGSGETQYFGPGTRLLVL.